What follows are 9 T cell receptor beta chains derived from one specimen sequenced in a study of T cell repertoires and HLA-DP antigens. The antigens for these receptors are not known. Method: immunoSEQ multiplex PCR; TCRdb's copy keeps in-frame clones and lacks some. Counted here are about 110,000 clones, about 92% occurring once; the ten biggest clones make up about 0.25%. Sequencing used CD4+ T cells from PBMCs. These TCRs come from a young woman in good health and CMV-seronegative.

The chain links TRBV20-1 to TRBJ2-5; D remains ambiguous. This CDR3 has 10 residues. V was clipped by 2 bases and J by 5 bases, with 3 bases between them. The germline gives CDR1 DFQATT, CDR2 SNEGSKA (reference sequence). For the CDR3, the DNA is TGCAGTGCTAGAATTGAGACCCAGTACTTC. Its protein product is CSARIETQYF.

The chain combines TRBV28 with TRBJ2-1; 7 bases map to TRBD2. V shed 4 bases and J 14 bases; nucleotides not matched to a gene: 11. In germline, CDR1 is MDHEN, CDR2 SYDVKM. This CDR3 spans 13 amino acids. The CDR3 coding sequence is TGTGCCAGCAGTTCCGGGACTACAAGGCGAGAGTTCTTC. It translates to CASSSGTTRREFF.

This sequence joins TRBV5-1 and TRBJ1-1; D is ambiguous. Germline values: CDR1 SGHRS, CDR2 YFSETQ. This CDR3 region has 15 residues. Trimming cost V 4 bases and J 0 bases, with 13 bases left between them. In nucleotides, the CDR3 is TGCGCCAGCAGCCCTGCCGGAGCGTTGAACACTGAAGCTTTCTTT. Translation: CASSPAGALNTEAFF.

CDR3 in DNA: TGCAGCGTTGAAGATCGACAGCCACCCAACTATGGCTACACCTTC. Translated, it gives CSVEDRQPPNYGYTF. The chain couples TRBV29-1 to TRBJ1-2; D may be TRBD1 (5 bases). The CDR3 covers 15 residues. The germline V and J ends were trimmed by 0 bases and 2 bases, with 13 bases remaining between them. Germline V gene lookup returns CDR1 SQVTM and CDR2 ANQGSEA.

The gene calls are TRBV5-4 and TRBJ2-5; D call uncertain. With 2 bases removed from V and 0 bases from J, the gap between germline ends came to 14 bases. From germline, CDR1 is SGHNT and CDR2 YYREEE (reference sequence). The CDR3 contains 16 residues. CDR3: CASSFFLRQDQETQYF. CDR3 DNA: TGTGCCAGCAGCTTTTTCCTCCGGCAGGACCAAGAGACCCAGTACTTC.

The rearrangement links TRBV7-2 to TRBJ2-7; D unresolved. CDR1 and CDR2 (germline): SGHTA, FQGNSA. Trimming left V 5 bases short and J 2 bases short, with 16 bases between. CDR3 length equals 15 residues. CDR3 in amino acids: CASSLDASWAYEQYV. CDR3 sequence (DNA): TGTGCCAGCAGCCTAGATGCCTCCTGGGCCTACGAGCAGTACGTC.

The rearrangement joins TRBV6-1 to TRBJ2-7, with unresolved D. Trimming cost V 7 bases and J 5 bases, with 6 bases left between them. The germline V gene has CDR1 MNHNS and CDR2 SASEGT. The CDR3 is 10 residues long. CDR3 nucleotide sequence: TGTGCCAGCACCCACCACGAGCAGTACGTC. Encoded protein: CASTHHEQYV.

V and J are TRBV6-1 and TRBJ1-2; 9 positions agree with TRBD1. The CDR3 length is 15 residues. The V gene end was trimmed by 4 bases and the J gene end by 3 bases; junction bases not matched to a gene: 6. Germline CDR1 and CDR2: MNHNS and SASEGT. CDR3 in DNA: TGTGCCAGCAGTGTCCCGGGACAGGGATACTATGGCTACACCTTC. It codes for CASSVPGQGYYGYTF.

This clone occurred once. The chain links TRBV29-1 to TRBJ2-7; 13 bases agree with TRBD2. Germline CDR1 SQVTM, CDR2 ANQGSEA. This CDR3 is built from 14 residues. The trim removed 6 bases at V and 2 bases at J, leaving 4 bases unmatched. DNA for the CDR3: TGCAGCGTACATGGACTAGCGGGGGCCTACGAGCAGTACTTC. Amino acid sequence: CSVHGLAGAYEQYF.